This T cell receptor beta chain is drawn from a study of blood T cell repertoires in COVID-19. In the study overall: Italy, Spain and the United States were the sources of the convalescent and acute COVID-19 samples. The analysed material was cDNA or gDNA that came from T cells, B-cell-depleted T cells, or PBMCs.

Authors' methods: Nucleated cell counts were estimated from reference gene primer amplification. This table comes from immunoSEQ multiplex PCR, and its TCRdb copy is limited to in-frame clones, with some not included. Clone size and the V and J calls come from that table; the DNA yielded D and trimming. The table has about 310,000 clones, about 88% seen once. Germline loops: CDR1 MNHEY, CDR2 SVGAGI. Trimming left V 6 bases short and J 5 bases short, with 13 bases between. This CDR3 region has 13 residues. The receptor's source is a man in his 70s with acute or convalescent COVID-19. Sequenced: peripheral blood. The chain links TRBV6-5 to TRBJ1-1; D is perhaps TRBD1 (6 bases). CDR3 DNA: TGTGCCAGCAGCTTCAGGGGTGGGACTGAAGCTTTCTTT. This translates into CASSFRGGTEAFF.